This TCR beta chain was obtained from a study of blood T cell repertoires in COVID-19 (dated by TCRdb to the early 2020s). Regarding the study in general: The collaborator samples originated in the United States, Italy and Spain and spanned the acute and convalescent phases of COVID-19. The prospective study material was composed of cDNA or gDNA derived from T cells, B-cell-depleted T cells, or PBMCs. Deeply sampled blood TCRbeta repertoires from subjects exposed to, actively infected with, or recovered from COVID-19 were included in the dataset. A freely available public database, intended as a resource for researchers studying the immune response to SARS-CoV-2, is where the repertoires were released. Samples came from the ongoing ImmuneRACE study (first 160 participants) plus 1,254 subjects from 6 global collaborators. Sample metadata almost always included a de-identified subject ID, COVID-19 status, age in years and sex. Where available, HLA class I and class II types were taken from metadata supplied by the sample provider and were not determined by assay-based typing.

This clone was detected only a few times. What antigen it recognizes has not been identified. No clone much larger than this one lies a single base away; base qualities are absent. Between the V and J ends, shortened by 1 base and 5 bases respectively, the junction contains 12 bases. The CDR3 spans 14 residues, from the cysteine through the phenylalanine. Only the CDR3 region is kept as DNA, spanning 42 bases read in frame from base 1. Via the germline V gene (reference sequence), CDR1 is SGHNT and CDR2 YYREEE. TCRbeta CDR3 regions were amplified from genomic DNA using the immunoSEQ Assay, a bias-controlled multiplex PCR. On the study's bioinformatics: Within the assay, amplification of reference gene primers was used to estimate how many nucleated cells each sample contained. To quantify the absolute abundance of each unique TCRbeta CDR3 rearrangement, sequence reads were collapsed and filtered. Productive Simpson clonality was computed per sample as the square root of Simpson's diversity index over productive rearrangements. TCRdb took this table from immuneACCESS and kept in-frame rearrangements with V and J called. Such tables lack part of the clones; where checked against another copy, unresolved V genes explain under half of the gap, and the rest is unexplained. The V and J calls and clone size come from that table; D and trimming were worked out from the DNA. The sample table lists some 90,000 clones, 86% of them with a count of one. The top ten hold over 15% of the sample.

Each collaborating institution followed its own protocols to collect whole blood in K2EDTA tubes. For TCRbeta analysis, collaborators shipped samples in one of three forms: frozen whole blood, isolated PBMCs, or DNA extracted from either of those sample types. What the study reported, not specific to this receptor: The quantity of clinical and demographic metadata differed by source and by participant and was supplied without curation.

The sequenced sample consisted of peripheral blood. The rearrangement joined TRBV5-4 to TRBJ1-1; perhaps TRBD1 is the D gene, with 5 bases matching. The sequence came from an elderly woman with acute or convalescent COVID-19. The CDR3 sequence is CASSLKGVGTEAFF. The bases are TGTGCCAGCAGCTTGAAAGGGGTGGGGACTGAAGCTTTCTTT. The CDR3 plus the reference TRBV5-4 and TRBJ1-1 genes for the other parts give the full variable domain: ETGVTQSPTHLIKTRGQQVTLRCSSQSGHNTVSWYQQALGQGPQFIFQYYREEENGRGNFPPRFSGLQFPNYSSELNVNALELDDSALYLCASSLKGVGTEAFFGQGTRLTVV.